The clone carrying this T cell receptor (beta chain) has just one count. Its antigen is currently unknown. Oncomine TCR Beta short-read sequencing was applied to DNA from cultured CD4+ T cells. Via MiXCR, TCRdb re-called the PCR reads, giving one row per CDR3 protein. This table has around 8,000 distinct CDR3 sequences, over 35% appearing once. These data originate in a study of vaccination and CD4 T cells after COVID-19. Treatment reported: 10-day PBMC culture with coronavirus spike peptide pools or control peptides (ViraFEST assay). It was before the COVID-19 pandemic (2011-2018) that the unexposed donor's CD4+ T cells were collected. The CDR3 length is 16 residues. The V gene's germline CDR1 is SGHNT and CDR2 YYREEE (reference sequence). Trimming cost V 0 bases and J 0 bases; bases outside gene matches: 4.

The source of this sequence is a human donor in good health. Sequencing was done on a sample of CD4+ T cells from blood, cultured in vitro. The chain has TRBV5-4 and TRBJ2-3, with 7 bases fitting TRBD2. DNA of the CDR3: TGTGCCAGCAGCTTGGGGGCTAGCGGAAGCACAGATACGCAGTATTTT. The encoded protein is CASSLGASGSTDTQYF.